Detailed here is one TCR beta chain. In the PCR, 60 Vbeta and 13 Jbeta primers were used. Assay: immunoSEQ multiplex PCR; the TCRdb copy retains only in-frame clones and omits some. The sample consists of approximately 140,000 clones, approximately 86% of them appearing once. These data originate in a study of cytomegalovirus exposure and HLA in healthy donors. The CDR3 spans 15 residues. The V gene lost 0 bases and the J gene lost 10 bases, with 14 bases spanning the gap. Germline CDR1 and CDR2: SGHNT and YYREEE (reference sequence). The V gene is TRBV5-4, the J gene TRBJ1-6; D is undetermined. The specimen sequenced was PBMCs. The sequence derives from a boy between 10 and 17 years old in good health and CMV-seronegative. The CDR3 reads CASSLVSGSDSPLHF. The CDR3 nucleotides read TGTGCCAGCAGCTTGGTCTCGGGGTCTGACTCACCCCTCCACTTT.